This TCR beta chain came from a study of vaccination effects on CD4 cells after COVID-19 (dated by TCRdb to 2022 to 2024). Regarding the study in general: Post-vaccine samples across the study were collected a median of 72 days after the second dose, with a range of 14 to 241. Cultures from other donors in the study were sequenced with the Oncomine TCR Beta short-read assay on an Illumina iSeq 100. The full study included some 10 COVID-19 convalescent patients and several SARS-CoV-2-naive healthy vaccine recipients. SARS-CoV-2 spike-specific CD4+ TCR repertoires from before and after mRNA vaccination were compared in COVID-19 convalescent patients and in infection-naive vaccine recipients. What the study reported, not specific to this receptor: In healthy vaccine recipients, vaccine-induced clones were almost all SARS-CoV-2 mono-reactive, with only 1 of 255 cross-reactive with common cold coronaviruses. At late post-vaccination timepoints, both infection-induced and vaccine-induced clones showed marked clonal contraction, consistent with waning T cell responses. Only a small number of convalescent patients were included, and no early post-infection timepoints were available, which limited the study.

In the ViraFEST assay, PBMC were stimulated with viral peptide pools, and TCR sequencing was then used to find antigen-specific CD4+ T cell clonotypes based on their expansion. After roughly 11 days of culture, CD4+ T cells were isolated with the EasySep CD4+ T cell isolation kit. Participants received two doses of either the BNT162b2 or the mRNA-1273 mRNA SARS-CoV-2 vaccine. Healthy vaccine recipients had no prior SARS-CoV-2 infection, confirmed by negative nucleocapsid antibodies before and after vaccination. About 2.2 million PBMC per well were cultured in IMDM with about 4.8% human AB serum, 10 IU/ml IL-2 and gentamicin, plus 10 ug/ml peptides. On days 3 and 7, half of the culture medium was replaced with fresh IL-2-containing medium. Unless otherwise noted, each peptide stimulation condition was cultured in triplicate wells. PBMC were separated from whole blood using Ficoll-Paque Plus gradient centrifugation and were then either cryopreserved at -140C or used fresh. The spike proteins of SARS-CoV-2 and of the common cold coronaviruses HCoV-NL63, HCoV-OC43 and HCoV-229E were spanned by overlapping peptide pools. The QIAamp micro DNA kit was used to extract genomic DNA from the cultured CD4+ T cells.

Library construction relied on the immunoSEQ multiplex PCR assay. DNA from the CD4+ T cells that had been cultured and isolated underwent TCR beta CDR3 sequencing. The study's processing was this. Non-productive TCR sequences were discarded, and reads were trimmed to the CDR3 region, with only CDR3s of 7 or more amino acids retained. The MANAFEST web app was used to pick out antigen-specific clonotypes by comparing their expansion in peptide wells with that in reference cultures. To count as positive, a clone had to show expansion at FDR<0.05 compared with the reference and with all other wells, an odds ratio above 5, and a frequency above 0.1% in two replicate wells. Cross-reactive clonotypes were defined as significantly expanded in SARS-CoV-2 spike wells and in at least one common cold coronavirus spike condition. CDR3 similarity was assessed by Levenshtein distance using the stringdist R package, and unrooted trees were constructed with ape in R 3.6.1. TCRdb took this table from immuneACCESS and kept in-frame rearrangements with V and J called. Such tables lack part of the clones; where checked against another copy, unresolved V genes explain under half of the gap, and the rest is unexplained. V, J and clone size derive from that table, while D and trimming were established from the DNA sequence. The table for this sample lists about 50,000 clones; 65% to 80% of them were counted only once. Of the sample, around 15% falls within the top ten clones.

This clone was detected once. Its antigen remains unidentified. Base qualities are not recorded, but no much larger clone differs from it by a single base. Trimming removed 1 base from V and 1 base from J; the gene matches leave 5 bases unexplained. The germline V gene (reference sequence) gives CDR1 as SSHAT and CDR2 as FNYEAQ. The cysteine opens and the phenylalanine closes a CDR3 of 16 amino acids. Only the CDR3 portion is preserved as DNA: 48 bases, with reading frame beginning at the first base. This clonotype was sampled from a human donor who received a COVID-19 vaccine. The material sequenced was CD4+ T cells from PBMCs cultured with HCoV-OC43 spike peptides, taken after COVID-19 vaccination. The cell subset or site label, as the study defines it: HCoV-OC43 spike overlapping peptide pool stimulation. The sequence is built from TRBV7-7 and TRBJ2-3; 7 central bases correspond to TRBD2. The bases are TGTGCCAGCAGCTTAGGTCGGGGGGACCGCACAGATACGCAGTATTTT. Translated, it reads CASSLGRGDRTDTQYF.